The 11 T cell receptor beta chains reported below all come from one sample, sequenced in a study of Graves' ophthalmopathy and Graves' hyperthyroidism. RNA transcripts served as template for amplifying TCR beta CDR3 sequences. HTBI-primed RT-PCR formed the first round, and a multiplex PCR formed the second. One entry per CDR3 protein results from TCRdb running MiXCR on the multiplex PCR reads. The sample holds 400,000 to 450,000 distinct CDR3 sequences, under 25% seen once. Material: peripheral blood. The receptor set was obtained from a woman aged 18-35 years with stable Graves' hyperthyroidism.

This chain joins TRBV12-5 and TRBJ1-1; no clear D gene. This CDR3 region has 13 residues. Deletions cut 2 bases from V and 1 base from J, with 5 bases between. The germline V gene encodes CDR1 LGHNT and CDR2 FRNRAP. Written as DNA, the CDR3 is TGTGCTAGTGGTTTGAGGGAGAACACTGAAGCTTTCTTT. This gives the protein CASGLRENTEAFF.

About this clonotype: This may be a read error, as it is one base from a much larger clone. This CDR3 fails to terminate in the conserved phenylalanine or tryptophan, so it likely reflects a read error. The rearrangement links TRBV29-1 to TRBJ2-5; D possibly uses TRBD1 or TRBD2 (6 bases each). Trimming cost V 5 bases and J 2 bases, with 15 bases left between them. Germline CDR1 SQVTM, CDR2 ANQGSEA. The CDR3 contains 14 residues. The CDR3 is CSVSRRGTQETQYS. In nucleotides, the CDR3 is TGCAGCGTTTCAAGAAGGGGGACTCAAGAGACCCAGTACTCC.

This clonotype was seen at least ten times. This rearrangement joins TRBV20-1 to TRBJ1-2, with D perhaps matching TRBD1 (6 bases). Trimming left V 6 bases short and J 2 bases short, with 13 bases between. The CDR3 runs to 13 residues. Germline V CDR1 and CDR2: DFQATT, SNEGSKA (reference sequence). CDR3 sequence reads: CSAATGTNYGYTF. CDR3 bases: TGCAGTGCGGCAACCGGGACAAACTATGGCTACACCTTC.

Comment on this clonotype: A much larger clone differs from this one at a single base, so this may be a read error. The rearrangement links TRBV7-8 to TRBJ2-2, with 8 bases lining up with TRBD2. Germline V gives CDR1 SGHVS, CDR2 FQNEAQ. CDR3 length equals 16 residues. CDR3 amino acids: CASSRRGAGFTWELFF. CDR3 sequence (DNA): TGTGCCAGCAGCCGGCGGGGGGCGGGATTCACCTGGGAGCTGTTTTTT.

The CDR3 reads CASSFRAMEETQYF. In DNA form, the CDR3 reads TGTGCCAGCAGTTTTCGGGCAATGGAGGAGACCCAGTACTTC. V gene TRBV12-3 or TRBV12-4 combines with J gene TRBJ2-5, with D unresolved. CDR3 length equals 14 residues. Trimming pared 3 bases from V and 5 bases from J, leaving 13 bases between.

This chain links TRBV7-3 with TRBJ2-2, with TRBD2 matching over 9 bases. Trimming cost V 1 base and J 4 bases; bases outside gene matches: 4. The length of the CDR3 is 16 residues. The germline CDR1 and CDR2 sequences are SGHTA and FQGTGA. Here the CDR3 DNA reads TGTGCCAGCAGCTTAAAGGCGGGAGGGGTCACCGGGGAGCTGTTTTTT. This sequence encodes CASSLKAGGVTGELFF.

This clonotype was counted many times. The gene calls are TRBV6-1 and TRBJ2-2; 7 bases fit TRBD2. Germline V CDR1 and CDR2: MNHNS, SASEGT. The CDR3 sequence is 14 residues long. With V trimmed by 7 bases and J by 2 bases, 4 bases remained unmatched. The CDR3 DNA follows: TGTGCCAGCATACGCGGGAGTAACACCGGGGAGCTGTTTTTT. Protein product: CASIRGSNTGELFF.

This clonotype came up many times. This rearrangement joins TRBV6-2 or TRBV6-3 to TRBJ2-5; 8 bases align to TRBD1. Trimming at V came to 8 bases and at J to 6 bases, leaving 5 bases not matched to a gene. This CDR3 has 12 amino acids. Per germline, CDR1 MNHEY and CDR2 SVGEGT. The CDR3 DNA reads as TGTGCCAGCGGACAGGGTGCGAAGACCCAGTACTTC. Encoded protein: CASGQGAKTQYF.

The table lists this clonotype with a few counts. V usage is TRBV4-1 and J usage is TRBJ2-7; D may be TRBD1 (6 bases). V was cut by 0 bases and J by 9 bases, with 15 bases left in between. Germline CDR1 MGHRA, CDR2 YSYEKL. CDR3 size: 14 residues. CDR3 in DNA: TGCGCCAGCAGCCAAGAAACGCAGTGGGGGCTGCAGTACTTC. Encoded protein: CASSQETQWGLQYF.

The table lists this clonotype with a few counts. Being one base from a much bigger clone, this may be a read error. Here the CDR3 omits its conserved ending phenylalanine or tryptophan, so a read error is the likely source. The genes are TRBV30 and TRBJ1-1, with D possibly matching TRBD1 (5 bases). Between the trimmed V and J ends, which lost 5 bases and 1 base, there was a span of 5 bases. In germline, CDR1 is GTSNPN, CDR2 SVGIG (reference sequence). The CDR3 sequence is 11 residues long. CDR3 loop: CAWGQNTEAFL. The CDR3, as DNA: TGTGCCTGGGGACAGAACACTGAAGCTTTCCTT.

The table lists this clonotype with many counts. The chain joins TRBV20-1 to TRBJ2-5; 7 nucleotides line up with TRBD2. This CDR3 is built from 14 residues. The V and J ends lost 3 bases and 4 bases, in that order; junction bases with no gene match: 8. CDR1 DFQATT and CDR2 SNEGSKA come from the germline V gene (reference sequence). CDR3 amino acids: CSASYLAVGETQYF. In DNA, the CDR3 is TGCAGTGCTAGCTATCTAGCGGTGGGAGAGACCCAGTACTTC.